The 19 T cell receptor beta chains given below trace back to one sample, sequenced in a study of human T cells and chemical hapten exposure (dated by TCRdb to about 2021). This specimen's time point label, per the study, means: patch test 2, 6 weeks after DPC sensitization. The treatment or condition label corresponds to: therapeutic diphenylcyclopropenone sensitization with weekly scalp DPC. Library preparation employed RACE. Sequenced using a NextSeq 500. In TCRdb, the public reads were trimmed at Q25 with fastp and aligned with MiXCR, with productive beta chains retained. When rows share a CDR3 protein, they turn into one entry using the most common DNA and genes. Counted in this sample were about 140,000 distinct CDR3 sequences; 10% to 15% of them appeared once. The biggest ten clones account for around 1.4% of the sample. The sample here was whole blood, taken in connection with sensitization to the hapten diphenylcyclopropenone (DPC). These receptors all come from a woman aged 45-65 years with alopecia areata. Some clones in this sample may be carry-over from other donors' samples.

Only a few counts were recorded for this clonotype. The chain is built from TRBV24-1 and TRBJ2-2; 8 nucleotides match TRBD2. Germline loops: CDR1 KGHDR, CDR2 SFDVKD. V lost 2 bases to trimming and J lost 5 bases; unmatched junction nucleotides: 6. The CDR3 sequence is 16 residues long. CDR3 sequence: CATSDSGAGETGELFF. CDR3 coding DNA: TGTGCCACCAGTGATTCGGGAGCGGGAGAAACCGGGGAGCTGTTTTTT.

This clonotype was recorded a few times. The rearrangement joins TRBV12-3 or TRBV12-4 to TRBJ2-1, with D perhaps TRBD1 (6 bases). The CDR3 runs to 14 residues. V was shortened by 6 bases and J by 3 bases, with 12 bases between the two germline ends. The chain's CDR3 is CASSLTGVYNEQFF. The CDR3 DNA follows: TGTGCCAGCAGCCTGACAGGCGTCTACAATGAGCAGTTCTTC.

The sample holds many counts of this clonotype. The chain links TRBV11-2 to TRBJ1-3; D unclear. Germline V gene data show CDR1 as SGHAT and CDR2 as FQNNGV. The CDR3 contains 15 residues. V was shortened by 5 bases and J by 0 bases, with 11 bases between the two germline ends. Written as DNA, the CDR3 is TGTGCCAGCAGCCCGGCAGGCGTCTCTGGAAACACCATATATTTT. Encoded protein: CASSPAGVSGNTIYF.

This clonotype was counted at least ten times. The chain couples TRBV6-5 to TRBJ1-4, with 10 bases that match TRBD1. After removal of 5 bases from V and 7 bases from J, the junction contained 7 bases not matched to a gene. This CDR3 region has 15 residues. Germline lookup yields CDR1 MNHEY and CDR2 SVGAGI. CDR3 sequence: CASSRPGQGSEKLFF. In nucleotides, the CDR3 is TGTGCCAGCAGTCGACCGGGACAGGGGAGTGAAAAACTGTTTTTT.

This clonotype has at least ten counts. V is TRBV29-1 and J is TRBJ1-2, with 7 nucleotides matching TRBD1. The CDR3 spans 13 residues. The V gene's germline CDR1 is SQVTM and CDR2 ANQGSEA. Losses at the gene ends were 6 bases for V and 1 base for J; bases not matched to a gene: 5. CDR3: CSVADRRNYGYTF. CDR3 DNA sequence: TGCAGCGTAGCGGACAGGCGTAACTATGGCTACACCTTC.

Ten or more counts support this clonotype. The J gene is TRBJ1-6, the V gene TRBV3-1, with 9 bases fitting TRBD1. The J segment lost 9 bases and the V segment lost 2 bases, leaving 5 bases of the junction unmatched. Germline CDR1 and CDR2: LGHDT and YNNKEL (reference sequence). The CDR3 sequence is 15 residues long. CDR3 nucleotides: TGTGCCAGCAGCCAAACGGGACAGGGCCTTTCACCCCTCCACTTT. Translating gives CASSQTGQGLSPLHF.

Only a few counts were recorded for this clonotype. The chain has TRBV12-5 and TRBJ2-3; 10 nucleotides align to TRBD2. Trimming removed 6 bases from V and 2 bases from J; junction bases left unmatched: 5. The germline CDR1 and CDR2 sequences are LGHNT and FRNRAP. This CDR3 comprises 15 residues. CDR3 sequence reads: CASGPSGSATDTQYF. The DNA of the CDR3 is TGTGCTAGTGGGCCTAGCGGGAGTGCCACAGATACGCAGTATTTT. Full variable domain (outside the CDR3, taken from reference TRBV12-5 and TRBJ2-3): DARVTQTPRHKVTEMGQEVTMRCQPILGHNTVFWYRQTMMQGLELLAYFRNRAPLDDSGMPKDRFSAEMPDATLATLKIQPSEPRDSAVYFCASGPSGSATDTQYFGPGTRLTVL.

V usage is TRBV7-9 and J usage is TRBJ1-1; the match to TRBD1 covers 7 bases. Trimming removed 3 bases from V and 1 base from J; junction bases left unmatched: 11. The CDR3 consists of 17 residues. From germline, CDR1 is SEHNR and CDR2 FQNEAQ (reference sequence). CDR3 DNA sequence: TGTGCCAGCAGCTTGGTTACCGACAGGGAGTGGAACACTGAAGCTTTCTTT. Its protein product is CASSLVTDREWNTEAFF.

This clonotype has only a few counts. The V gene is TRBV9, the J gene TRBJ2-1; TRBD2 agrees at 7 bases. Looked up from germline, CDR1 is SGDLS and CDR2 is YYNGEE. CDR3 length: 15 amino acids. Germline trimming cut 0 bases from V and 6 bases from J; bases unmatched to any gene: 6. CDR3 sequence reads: CASSVDGRTRNEQFF. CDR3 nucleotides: TGTGCCAGCAGCGTAGACGGGAGGACCCGCAATGAGCAGTTCTTC.

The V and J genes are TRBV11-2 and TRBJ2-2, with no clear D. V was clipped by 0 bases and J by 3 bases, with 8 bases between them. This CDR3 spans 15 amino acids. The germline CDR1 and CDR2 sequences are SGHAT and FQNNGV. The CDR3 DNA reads TGTGCCAGCAGCTTAGATTTAAGGGACACCGGGGAGCTGTTTTTT. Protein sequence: CASSLDLRDTGELFF.

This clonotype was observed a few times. The CDR3 DNA is TGTGCCAGCAGCGTAGGATGGGGCGATGAGCAGTTCTTC. Amino acid sequence: CASSVGWGDEQFF. The chain carries TRBV9 and TRBJ2-1; tentative D call: TRBD1 (5 bases). Germline loops: CDR1 SGDLS, CDR2 YYNGEE. Trimming removed 0 bases at V and 8 bases at J, with 9 bases between. This CDR3 comprises 13 residues.

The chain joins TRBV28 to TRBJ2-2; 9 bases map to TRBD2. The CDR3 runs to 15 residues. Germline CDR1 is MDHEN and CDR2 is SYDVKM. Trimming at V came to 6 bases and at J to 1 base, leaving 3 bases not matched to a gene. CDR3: CASSLAGVNTGELFF. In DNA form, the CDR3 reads TGTGCCAGCAGCTTAGCGGGAGTGAACACCGGGGAGCTGTTTTTT. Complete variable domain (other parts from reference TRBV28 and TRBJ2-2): DVKVTQSSRYLVKRTGEKVFLECVQDMDHENMFWYRQDPGLGLRLIYFSYDVKMKEKGDIPEGYSVSREKKERFSLILESASTNQTSMYLCASSLAGVNTGELFFGEGSRLTVL.

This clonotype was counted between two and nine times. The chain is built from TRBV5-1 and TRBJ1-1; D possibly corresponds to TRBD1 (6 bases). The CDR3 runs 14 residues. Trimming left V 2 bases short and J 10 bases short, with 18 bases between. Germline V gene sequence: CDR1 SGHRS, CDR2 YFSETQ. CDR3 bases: TGCGCCAGCAGCTTCGGAGGGGGTGAATGGGGAGCTTTCTTT. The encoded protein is CASSFGGGEWGAFF.

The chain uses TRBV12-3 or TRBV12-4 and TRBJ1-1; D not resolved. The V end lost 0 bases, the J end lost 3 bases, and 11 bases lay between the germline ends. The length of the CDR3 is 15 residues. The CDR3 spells CASSLALARDTEAFF. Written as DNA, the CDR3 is TGTGCCAGCAGTTTAGCCCTTGCCCGCGACACTGAAGCTTTCTTT.

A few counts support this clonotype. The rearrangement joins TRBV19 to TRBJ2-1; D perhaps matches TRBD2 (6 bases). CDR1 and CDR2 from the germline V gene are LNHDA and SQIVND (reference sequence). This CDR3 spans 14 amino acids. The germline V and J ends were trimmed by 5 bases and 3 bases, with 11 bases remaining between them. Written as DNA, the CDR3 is TGTGCCAGTAGTCCGGGACTTATCTACAATGAGCAGTTCTTC. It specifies CASSPGLIYNEQFF.

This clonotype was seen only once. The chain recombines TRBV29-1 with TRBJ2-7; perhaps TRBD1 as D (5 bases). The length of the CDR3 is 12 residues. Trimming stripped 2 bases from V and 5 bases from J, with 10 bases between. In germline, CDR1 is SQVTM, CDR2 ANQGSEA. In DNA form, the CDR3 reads TGCAGCGTTGAACAGGGATTTGACGAGCAGTACTTC. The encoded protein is CSVEQGFDEQYF.

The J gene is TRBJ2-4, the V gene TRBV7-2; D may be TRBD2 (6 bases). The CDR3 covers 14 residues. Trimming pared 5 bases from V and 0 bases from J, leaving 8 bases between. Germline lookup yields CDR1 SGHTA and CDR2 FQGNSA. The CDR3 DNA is TGTGCCAGCAGCCCGGGGGTAGCCAAAAACATTCAGTACTTC. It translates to CASSPGVAKNIQYF.

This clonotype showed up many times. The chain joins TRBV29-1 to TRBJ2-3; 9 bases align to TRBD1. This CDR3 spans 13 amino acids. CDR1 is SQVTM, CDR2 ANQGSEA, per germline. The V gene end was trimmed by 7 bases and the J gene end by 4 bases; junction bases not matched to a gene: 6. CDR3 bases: TGCAGCGCCGCACAGGGGGCTGCAGATACGCAGTATTTT. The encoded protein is CSAAQGAADTQYF.

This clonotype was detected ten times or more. CDR3 DNA: TGCAGCGTCCAACAGTTTTCCTACGAGCAGTACTTC. Its translation is CSVQQFSYEQYF. The chain uses TRBV29-1 and TRBJ2-7; D not resolved. V lost 6 bases, J lost 1 base, and 10 bases lay in between. Germline lookup yields CDR1 SQVTM and CDR2 ANQGSEA. This CDR3 region has 12 residues.